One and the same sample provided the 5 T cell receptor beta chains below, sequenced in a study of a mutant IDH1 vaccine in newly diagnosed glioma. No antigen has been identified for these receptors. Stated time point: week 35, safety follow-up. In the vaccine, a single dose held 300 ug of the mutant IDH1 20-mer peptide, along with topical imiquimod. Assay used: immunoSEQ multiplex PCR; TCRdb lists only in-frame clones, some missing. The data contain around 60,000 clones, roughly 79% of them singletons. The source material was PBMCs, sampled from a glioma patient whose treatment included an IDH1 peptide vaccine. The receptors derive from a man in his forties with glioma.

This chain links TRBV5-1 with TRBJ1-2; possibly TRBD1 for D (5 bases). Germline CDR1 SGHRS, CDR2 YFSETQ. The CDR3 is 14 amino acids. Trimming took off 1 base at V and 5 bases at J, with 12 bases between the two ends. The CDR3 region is CASSLSGAEYGYTF. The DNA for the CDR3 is TGCGCCAGCAGCTTGTCCGGGGCTGAGTATGGCTACACCTTC.

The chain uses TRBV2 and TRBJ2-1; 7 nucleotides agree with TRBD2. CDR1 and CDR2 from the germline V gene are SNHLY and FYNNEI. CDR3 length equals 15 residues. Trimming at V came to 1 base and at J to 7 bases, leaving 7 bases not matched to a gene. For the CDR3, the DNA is TGTGCCAGCAGTGAAGGGGCGGGAGTCACAAATGAGCAGTTCTTC. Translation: CASSEGAGVTNEQFF.

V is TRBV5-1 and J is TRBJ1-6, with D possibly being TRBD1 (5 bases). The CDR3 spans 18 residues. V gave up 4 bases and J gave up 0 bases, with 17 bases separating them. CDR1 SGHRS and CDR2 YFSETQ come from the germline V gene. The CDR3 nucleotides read TGCGCCAGCAGCCACCACGGCGAGGGGAGCTCCTATAATTCACCCCTCCACTTT. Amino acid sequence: CASSHHGEGSSYNSPLHF. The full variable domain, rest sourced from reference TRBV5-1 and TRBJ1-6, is KAGVTQTPRYLIKTRGQQVTLSCSPISGHRSVSWYQQTPGQGLQFLFEYFSETQRNKGNFPGRFSGRQFSNSRSEMNVSTLELGDSALYLCASSHHGEGSSYNSPLHFGNGTRLTVT.

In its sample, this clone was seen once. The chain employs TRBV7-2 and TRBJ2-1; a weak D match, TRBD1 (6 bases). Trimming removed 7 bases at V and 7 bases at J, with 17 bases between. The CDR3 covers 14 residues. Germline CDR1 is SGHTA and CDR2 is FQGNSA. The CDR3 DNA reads TGTGCCAGCAAGCAGGACAGATTTAAAAATGAGCAGTTCTTC. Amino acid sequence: CASKQDRFKNEQFF.

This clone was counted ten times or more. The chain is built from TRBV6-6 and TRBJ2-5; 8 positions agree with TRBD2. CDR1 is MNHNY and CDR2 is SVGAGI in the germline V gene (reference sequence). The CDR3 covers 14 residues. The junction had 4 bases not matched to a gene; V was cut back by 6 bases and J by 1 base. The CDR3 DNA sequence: TGTGCCAGCAGGGTAGCGGGGCCCCAAGAGACCCAGTACTTC. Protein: CASRVAGPQETQYF.